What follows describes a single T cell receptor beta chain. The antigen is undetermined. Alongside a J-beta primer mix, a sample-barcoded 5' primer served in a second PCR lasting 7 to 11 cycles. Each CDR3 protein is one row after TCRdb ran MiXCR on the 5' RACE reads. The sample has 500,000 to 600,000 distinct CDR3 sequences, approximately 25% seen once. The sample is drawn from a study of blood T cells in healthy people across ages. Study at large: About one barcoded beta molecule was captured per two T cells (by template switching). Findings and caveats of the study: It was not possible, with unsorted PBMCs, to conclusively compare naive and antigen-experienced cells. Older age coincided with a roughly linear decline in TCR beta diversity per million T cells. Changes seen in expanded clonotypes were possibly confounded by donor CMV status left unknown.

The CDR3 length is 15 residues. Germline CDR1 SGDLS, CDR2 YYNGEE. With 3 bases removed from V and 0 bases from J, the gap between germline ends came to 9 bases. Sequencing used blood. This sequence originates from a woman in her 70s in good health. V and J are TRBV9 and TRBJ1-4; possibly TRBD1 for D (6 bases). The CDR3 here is CASSGQAATNEKLFF. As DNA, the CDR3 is TGTGCCAGCAGCGGACAGGCCGCAACTAATGAAAAACTGTTTTTT.